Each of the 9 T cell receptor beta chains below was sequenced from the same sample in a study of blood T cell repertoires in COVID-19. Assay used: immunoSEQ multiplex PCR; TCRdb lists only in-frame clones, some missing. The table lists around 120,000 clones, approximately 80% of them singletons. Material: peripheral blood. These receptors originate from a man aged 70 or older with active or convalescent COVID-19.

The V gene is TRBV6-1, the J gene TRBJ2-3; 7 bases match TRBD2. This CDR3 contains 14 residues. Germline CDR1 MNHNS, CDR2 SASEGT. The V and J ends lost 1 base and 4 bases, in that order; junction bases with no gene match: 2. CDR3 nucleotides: TGTGCCAGCAGTGAAGAAGCGGGGCCAGATACGCAGTATTTT. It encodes CASSEEAGPDTQYF.

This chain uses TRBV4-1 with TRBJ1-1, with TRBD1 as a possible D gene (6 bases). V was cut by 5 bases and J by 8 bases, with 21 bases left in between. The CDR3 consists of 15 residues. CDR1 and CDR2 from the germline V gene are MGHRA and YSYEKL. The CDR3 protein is CASSAQTGHSDEAFF. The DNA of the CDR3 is TGCGCCAGCAGCGCCCAAACGGGACACTCTGACGAAGCTTTCTTT.

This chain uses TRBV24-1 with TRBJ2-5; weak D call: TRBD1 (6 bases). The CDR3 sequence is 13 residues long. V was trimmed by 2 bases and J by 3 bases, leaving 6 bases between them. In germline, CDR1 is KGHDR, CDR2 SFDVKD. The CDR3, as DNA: TGTGCCACCAGTGATTCAGGGGAAGAGACCCAGTACTTC. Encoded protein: CATSDSGEETQYF.

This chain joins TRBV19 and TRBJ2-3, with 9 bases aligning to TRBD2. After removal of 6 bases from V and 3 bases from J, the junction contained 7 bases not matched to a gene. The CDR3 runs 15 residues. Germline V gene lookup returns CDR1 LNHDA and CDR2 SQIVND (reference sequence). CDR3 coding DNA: TGTGCCAGTAGGCCTAGCGGGGCGCTGACAGATACGCAGTATTTT. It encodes CASRPSGALTDTQYF. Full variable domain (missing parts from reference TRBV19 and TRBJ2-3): DGGITQSPKYLFRKEGQNVTLSCEQNLNHDAMYWYRQDPGQGLRLIYYSQIVNDFQKGDIAEGYSVSREKKESFPLTVTSAQKNPTAFYLCASRPSGALTDTQYFGPGTRLTVL.

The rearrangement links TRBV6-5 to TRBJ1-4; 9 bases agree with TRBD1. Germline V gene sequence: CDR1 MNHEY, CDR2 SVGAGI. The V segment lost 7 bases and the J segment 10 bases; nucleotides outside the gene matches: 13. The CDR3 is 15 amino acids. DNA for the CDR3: TGTGCCAGCAATCTGCTACAGGGGGCGGCGGGAAAACTGTTTTTT. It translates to CASNLLQGAAGKLFF.

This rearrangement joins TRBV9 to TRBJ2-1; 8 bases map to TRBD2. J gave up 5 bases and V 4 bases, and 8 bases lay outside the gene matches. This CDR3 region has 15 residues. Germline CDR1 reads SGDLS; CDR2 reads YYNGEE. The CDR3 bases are TGTGCCAGCAGCTCACGACTAGCGAGGGACAATGAGCAGTTCTTC. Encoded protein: CASSSRLARDNEQFF.

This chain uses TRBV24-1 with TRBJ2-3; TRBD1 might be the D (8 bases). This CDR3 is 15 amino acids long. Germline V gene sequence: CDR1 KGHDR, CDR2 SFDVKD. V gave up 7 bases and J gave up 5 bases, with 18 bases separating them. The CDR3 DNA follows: TGTGCCACCAGCCAATGGCACAGGGGGGGAGATACGCAGTATTTT. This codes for CATSQWHRGGDTQYF.

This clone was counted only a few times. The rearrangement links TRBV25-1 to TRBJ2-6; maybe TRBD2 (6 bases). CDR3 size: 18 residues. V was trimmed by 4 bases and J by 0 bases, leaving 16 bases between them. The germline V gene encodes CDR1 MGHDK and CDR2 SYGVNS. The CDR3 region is CASSGIGGTYSGANVLTF. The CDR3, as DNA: TGTGCCAGCAGTGGAATTGGGGGGACCTACTCTGGGGCCAACGTCCTGACTTTC.

CDR3 region: CASSELNTEAFF. In DNA, the CDR3 is TGCGCCAGCAGTGAGTTAAACACTGAAGCTTTCTTT. The V and J genes are TRBV10-2 and TRBJ1-1; no clear D gene. In germline, CDR1 is WSHSY, CDR2 SAAADI. This CDR3 has 12 amino acids. V lost 1 base and J lost 2, with 2 bases in between.